Sequencing of this T cell receptor beta chain was carried out in a study of blood T cells in healthy people across ages. Primed by a sample-barcoded 5' primer and a J-beta primer mix, a second PCR proceeded for roughly 7 to 11 cycles. MiXCR was run by TCRdb on the 5' RACE reads, yielding one entry per CDR3 protein. The table lists around 1,500,000 distinct CDR3 sequences, approximately 28% of them singletons. Germline CDR1 is MDHEN and CDR2 is SYDVKM. The CDR3 is 15 amino acids. Trimming removed 3 bases at V and 1 base at J, with 10 bases between. Specimen: blood. This chain joins TRBV28 and TRBJ1-3, with D unclear. This sequence was found in a young woman in good health. CDR3 nucleotides: TGTGCCAGCAGTTTTGGAGGGAGGTCTGGAAACACCATATATTTT. This encodes CASSFGGRSGNTIYF.